This T cell receptor (beta chain) is drawn from a study of T cells in Graves' hyperthyroidism and ophthalmopathy. Clinicians diagnosed patients from clinical symptoms, serum thyroxine and TRAb, thyroid ultrasound and orbital computed tomography. Amplified regions were TCR beta CDR3 sequences from RNA transcripts. Using the HTBI primer set, a first-round RT-PCR was run on the TCR CDR3. TCRdb re-derived calls from the multiplex PCR reads in MiXCR, one entry per CDR3 protein. The sample holds about 530,000 distinct CDR3 sequences, 15% to 20% seen once. The germline V gene has CDR1 MNHEY and CDR2 SMNVEV (reference sequence). The V end was cut by 5 bases, the J end by 4 bases, with 15 bases between. The CDR3 covers 14 residues. Broader study findings: Among clonotypes expanded in thyroid above 0.001, most were also found in blood.

This clonotype was recorded many times. Its antigen is unknown. The material sequenced was blood. The chain links TRBV27 to TRBJ2-7; D may be TRBD1 or TRBD2 (7 bases each). This receptor was obtained from a woman aged 18-35 years with Graves' ophthalmopathy. For the CDR3, the DNA is TGTGCCAGCAGTCAGGGGGGGGGTGCATACGAGCAGTACTTC. Translating gives CASSQGGGAYEQYF.